The rows below give T cell receptor beta chains drawn from one sample of a study of cytomegalovirus exposure and HLA in healthy donors. The repertoire was sequenced with immunoSEQ multiplex PCR; TCRdb's copy has only in-frame clones and lacks some. The data hold fewer than 150,000 clones, with 77% observed a single time. The specimen was PBMCs. These receptors were taken from a man in his forties or fifties in good health and CMV-seropositive. Both conserved end residues are part of each CDR3. D genes are given only for firm matches. Some rows have no size entry. The others give once, few or many, or a class for an expanded clone.

TRBD2	TRBV19	NA	TRBJ2-7	TGTGCCAGTAGTAAGCGGACTAGCGGTTCCTCCTACGAGCAGTACTTC	CASSKRTSGSSYEQYF
NA	TRBV19	NA	TRBJ1-1	TGTGCCAGTAGTATAGGACACTTGAACACTGAAGCTTTCTTT	CASSIGHLNTEAFF
TRBD1	TRBV5-1	once	TRBJ1-1	TGCGCCAGCAGTCCCTCTCAGGGGGGGAACACTGAAGCTTTCTTT	CASSPSQGGNTEAFF
NA	TRBV4-2	NA	TRBJ1-6	TGTGCCAGCAGCCAAGATCGACACAGGGCCCTTGGACATTCACCCCTCCACTTT	CASSQDRHRALGHSPLHF
NA	TRBV29-1	NA	TRBJ2-5	TGCAGCTTCCGGCCTACAGGTACCGGGGGAGAGCAGTACTTC	CSFRPTGTGGEQYF
TRBD1	TRBV13	few	TRBJ2-7	TGTGCCAGCAGCCAACGGACAGGGGATGGCTACGAGCAGTACTTC	CASSQRTGDGYEQYF
NA	TRBV30	NA	TRBJ2-4	TGTGCCTGGAGTAGACTCGGGAGTTGGTCCAAAAACATTCAGTACTTC	CAWSRLGSWSKNIQYF
TRBD1	TRBV7-6	NA	TRBJ2-3	TGTGCCAGCAGCTTAGTCCCCCGGGACAGGGTTCGCACAGATACGCAGTATTTT	CASSLVPRDRVRTDTQYF
NA	TRBV19	NA	TRBJ2-3	TGTGCCAGTAGTACTCAGGGGCCAGATACGCAGTATTTT	CASSTQGPDTQYF
TRBD2	TRBV9	NA	TRBJ2-2	TGTGCCAGCAGCGTACGGGGGGACACCGGGGAGCTGTTTTTT	CASSVRGDTGELFF
NA	TRBV30	NA	TRBJ1-3	TGTGCCTGGAGTGTATCGGAGTACACCATATATTTT	CAWSVSEYTIYF
NA	TRBV6-1	NA	TRBJ1-6	TGTGCCAGCAGTGAAGCGCGGGACGGACTGAGCTCCTATAATTCACCCCTCCACTTT	CASSEARDGLSSYNSPLHF
NA	TRBV6-1	NA	TRBJ2-7	TGTGCCAGCAGTGAATTCCGCGAGCAGTACTTC	CASSEFREQYF
TRBD1	TRBV30	few	TRBJ1-2	TGTGCCTGGAGTGGGACAGGGGCGAATTACTATGGCTACACCTTC	CAWSGTGANYYGYTF
NA	TRBV6-1	NA	TRBJ1-3	TGTGCCAGCAGTGAAGAGGAGGCTGGAAACACCATATATTTT	CASSEEEAGNTIYF
NA	TRBV5-6	NA	TRBJ2-7	TGTGCCAGCAGCCCCCCCAGGGGGGCGAATCGATACGAGCAGTACTTC	CASSPPRGANRYEQYF
NA	TRBV30	NA	TRBJ2-6	TGTGCCTGGAGGGCAGGGATCTCTGGGGCCAACGTCCTGACTTTC	CAWRAGISGANVLTF
NA	TRBV5-6	medium-sized	TRBJ2-6	TGTGCCAGCAGCGGCCGTGGGGCCAACGTCCTGACTTTC	CASSGRGANVLTF
NA	TRBV6-1	few	TRBJ1-1	TGTGCCAGCACCCCGTATCGGAGCACTGAAGCTTTCTTT	CASTPYRSTEAFF
NA	TRBV4-1	NA	TRBJ2-7	TGCGCCAGCAGCCAAGAGGCCAGATCCTACGAGCAGTACTTC	CASSQEARSYEQYF
NA	TRBV5-1	NA	TRBJ1-3	TGCGCCAGCAGGGCTCAGGAACAGGGCTCTGGAAACACCATATATTTT	CASRAQEQGSGNTIYF
TRBD1	TRBV10-3	NA	TRBJ1-1	TGTGCCACTACCGGGACAGGGCGTACTGAAGCTTTCTTT	CATTGTGRTEAFF
TRBD2	TRBV2	NA	TRBJ2-5	TGTGCCAGCAGAGAGGGGAGCGGGGCAATAGAGACCCAGTACTTC	CASREGSGAIETQYF
TRBD2	TRBV28	NA	TRBJ2-5	TGTGCCAGCAGTTTATGGGGCGGGGGTGAGAGGGAGACCCAGTACTTC	CASSLWGGGERETQYF
TRBD2	TRBV7-2	NA	TRBJ2-1	TGTGCCAGCAGCTTAGGAACTAGCGGGAGGCACGAGCAGTTCTTC	CASSLGTSGRHEQFF
TRBD2	TRBV19	NA	TRBJ2-2	TGTGCCAGTAGTATTAGTCCTAGCGGTAACACCGGGGAGCTGTTTTTT	CASSISPSGNTGELFF
TRBD2	TRBV2	NA	TRBJ2-1	TGTGCCAGCAGTGATGGGACTAGCGGGGGCAATGAGCAGTTCTTC	CASSDGTSGGNEQFF
TRBD2	TRBV5-1	NA	TRBJ2-7	TGCGCCAGCAGCTTGGCAGGAGCGGGAGGTCGGTACGAGCAGTACTTC	CASSLAGAGGRYEQYF
TRBD1	TRBV19	NA	TRBJ1-2	TGTGCCAGTAGTATAGATGGCAGGGGGCCTTATGGCTACACCTTC	CASSIDGRGPYGYTF
NA	TRBV6-1	few	TRBJ2-1	TGTGCCAGCTCGCGAGGGGGAGAGTCCTACAATGAGCAGTTCTTC	CASSRGGESYNEQFF
NA	TRBV6-1	NA	TRBJ2-7	TGTGCCAGCAAGGGGGGTGGGGGACAGATCTACGAGCAGTACTTC	CASKGGGGQIYEQYF
NA	TRBV29-1	NA	TRBJ2-2	TGCAGCGTTGAAGATCGGGTGAGGGGGTTGTTTTTT	CSVEDRVRGLFF
TRBD1	TRBV10-2	NA	TRBJ1-5	TGCGCCAGCAGTGACAGGGGGATCGGGATAGGCAATCAGCCCCAGCATTTT	CASSDRGIGIGNQPQHF
TRBD1	TRBV25-1	NA	TRBJ2-7	TGTGCCAGCACCACAGGGGTATTAAGCGAGCAGTACTTC	CASTTGVLSEQYF
TRBD2	TRBV11-2	NA	TRBJ2-3	TGTGCCAGCAGCCCCGGGACTAGCGGGAGCCACCCCCGAGATACGCAGTATTTT	CASSPGTSGSHPRDTQYF
NA	TRBV5-1	NA	TRBJ2-5	TGCGCCAGCAGCTTGGCTCCCCAAGAGACCCAGTACTTC	CASSLAPQETQYF
NA	TRBV5-1	NA	TRBJ1-1	TGCGCCAGCAGCTTGATAGGGGGTGAGGCTTTCTTT	CASSLIGGEAFF
NA	TRBV5-8	NA	TRBJ2-7	TGTGCCAGCAGCTTTGGAGGGAGCGCGAACGAGCAGTACTTC	CASSFGGSANEQYF
NA	TRBV5-4	few	TRBJ2-2	TGTGCCAGCAGCTGGGGAGGATACACCGGGGAGCTGTTTTTT	CASSWGGYTGELFF
NA	TRBV4-2	NA	TRBJ1-4	TGTGCCAGCAGCCCTTGGACAGAACTGGGTGAAAAACTGTTTTTT	CASSPWTELGEKLFF
TRBD1	TRBV2	NA	TRBJ1-4	TGTGCCAGCAGGGAACAGGGGATTAATGAAAAACTGTTTTTT	CASREQGINEKLFF
TRBD1	TRBV7-9	NA	TRBJ1-2	TGTGCCAGCAGCTTAGAACAGGGGGCCGGCTATGGCTACACCTTC	CASSLEQGAGYGYTF
TRBD2	TRBV7-9	NA	TRBJ2-3	TGTGCCAGCAGCCCTAGCGGGGGGGAGATCACAGATACGCAGTATTTT	CASSPSGGEITDTQYF
NA	TRBV11-3	once	TRBJ1-3	TGTGCCAGCAGCACCGGGTCTGGAAACACCATATATTTT	CASSTGSGNTIYF
TRBD1	TRBV19	NA	TRBJ2-2	TGTGCCAGTCGACAGGGATTGAACACCGGGGAGCTGTTTTTT	CASRQGLNTGELFF
TRBD2	TRBV7-8	NA	TRBJ2-1	TGTGCCAGCAGCACCGGACTAGCGGGGGGTAGTAAAAAGTTCTTC	CASSTGLAGGSKKFF
NA	TRBV9	NA	TRBJ2-5	TGTGCCAGCAGCGTAGCATGGGGGCAGGGGCAAGAGACCCAGTACTTC	CASSVAWGQGQETQYF
TRBD1	TRBV6-5	NA	TRBJ1-2	TGTGCCAGCAGTTACAGGGGGCGCGGCTACACCTTC	CASSYRGRGYTF
NA	TRBV27	NA	TRBJ1-4	TGTGCCAGCAGCCCCACCGGGAGGGTGAATGAAAAACTGTTTTTT	CASSPTGRVNEKLFF
NA	TRBV16	NA	TRBJ1-1	TGTGCCAGCAGCACACCAGGGGATCCGGGCACTGAAGCTTTCTTT	CASSTPGDPGTEAFF
NA	TRBV4-1	few	TRBJ2-5	TGCGCCAGCAGCCAAGTAAGGGGACTCAGAGAGACCCAGTACTTC	CASSQVRGLRETQYF
TRBD1	TRBV19	NA	TRBJ1-3	TGTGCCAGTAGTCGACACGGGACAGGCGGACGCGGAAACACCATATATTTT	CASSRHGTGGRGNTIYF